Following are 8 T cell receptor beta chains from one sample sequenced in a study of cytomegalovirus exposure and HLA in healthy donors. Researchers ran the PCR with 60 Vbeta and 13 Jbeta primers. Assay: immunoSEQ multiplex PCR; the TCRdb copy retains only in-frame clones and omits some. The sample carries about 120,000 clones, roughly 80% recorded once. The sequencing sample was made of PBMCs. Receptor source: a female donor in good health and CMV-seropositive.

V and J are TRBV7-9 and TRBJ2-7; possibly TRBD2 for D (6 bases). The CDR3 runs 15 residues. V was pared by 5 bases and J by 3 bases, with 17 bases between. The germline V gene has CDR1 SEHNR and CDR2 FQNEAQ (reference sequence). The CDR3 bases are TGTGCCAGCAGCGGGGGGACCCCGAAGGGCTACGAGCAGTACTTC. Encoded protein: CASSGGTPKGYEQYF.

The V gene is TRBV5-1, the J gene TRBJ1-1; 8 positions agree with TRBD1. Trimming took 4 bases from V and 1 from J; bases not matched to a gene: 9. Germline CDR1 reads SGHRS; CDR2 reads YFSETQ. This CDR3 is built from 16 residues. For the CDR3, the DNA is TGCGCCAGCAGCCACTGGGACAGGCAACCGAACACTGAAGCTTTCTTT. Its translation: CASSHWDRQPNTEAFF.

The V call is TRBV19, the J call TRBJ1-4; TRBD1 agrees at 10 bases. From germline, CDR1 is LNHDA and CDR2 SQIVND (reference sequence). The CDR3 extends over 16 amino acids. V lost 5 bases and J lost 4; bases outside the gene matches: 7. The CDR3 loop reads CASSPDRGAYNEKLFF. CDR3 DNA: TGTGCCAGTAGTCCGGACAGGGGGGCTTATAATGAAAAACTGTTTTTT.

The genes are TRBV5-4 and TRBJ2-5, with D perhaps TRBD2 (6 bases). Deletions cut 4 bases from V and 3 bases from J, with 13 bases between. This CDR3 has 14 residues. Germline CDR1 and CDR2: SGHNT and YYREEE (reference sequence). CDR3 sequence (DNA): TGTGCCAGCAGCGATAGCCGGGGGAAAGAGACCCAGTACTTC. Its translation: CASSDSRGKETQYF.

The J gene is TRBJ1-5, the V gene TRBV6-6; D remains unclear. The germline CDR1 and CDR2 sequences are MNHNY and SVGAGI (reference sequence). V lost 0 bases and J 4 bases, leaving 10 bases between the germline ends. The CDR3 is made up of 15 amino acids. CDR3 in DNA: TGTGCCAGCAGTTACTCGAGGCAGATAAATCAGCCCCAGCATTTT. It yields the protein CASSYSRQINQPQHF.

The chain is built from TRBV2 and TRBJ1-2; TRBD1 might be the D (6 bases). CDR3 length: 15 amino acids. V gave up 5 bases and J gave up 1 base, with 14 bases separating them. From germline, CDR1 is SNHLY and CDR2 FYNNEI. The CDR3 loop is CASSRYGGHNYGYTF. CDR3 nucleotides: TGTGCCAGCAGTAGATATGGGGGCCATAACTATGGCTACACCTTC. Variable domain in full (rest from reference TRBV2 and TRBJ1-2): EPEVTQTPSHQVTQMGQEVILRCVPISNHLYFYWYRQILGQKVEFLVSFYNNEISEKSEIFDDQFSVERPDGSNFTLKIRSTKLEDSAMYFCASSRYGGHNYGYTFGSGTRLTVV.

This rearrangement joins TRBV6-6 to TRBJ2-7; maybe TRBD1 (6 bases). The germline CDR1 and CDR2 sequences are MNHNY and SVGAGI (reference sequence). With 7 bases removed from V and 3 bases from J, the gap between germline ends came to 16 bases. This CDR3 is 14 amino acids long. The CDR3 is CASNYQGPLYEQYF. The CDR3 nucleotides are TGTGCCAGCAACTACCAGGGGCCCCTCTACGAGCAGTACTTC.

This rearrangement joins TRBV11-3 to TRBJ1-1, with 7 nucleotides matching TRBD1. The length of the CDR3 is 13 residues. The germline V gene has CDR1 SGHNT and CDR2 YENEEA. V was pared by 2 bases and J by 7 bases, with 4 bases of the junction left unmatched. DNA for the CDR3: TGTGCCAGCAGCTTAAACCGGGACAGTGAAGCTTTCTTT. The encoded protein is CASSLNRDSEAFF.